Listed below are T cell receptor beta chains from one sample, sequenced in a study of blood T cell repertoires in COVID-19. Profiled with immunoSEQ multiplex PCR; TCRdb holds only in-frame clones, not every one. The sample has roughly 150,000 clones; about 80% are singletons. Sequences were obtained from peripheral blood. The receptors come from a woman aged 80 or older with acute or convalescent COVID-19. CDR3s include the opening cysteine and the closing phenylalanine or tryptophan. D genes are given only for firm matches. Not every row has a clone size; where given, it reads once, few, many or a size class.

size	V	D	J	DNA	CDR3
NA	TRBV19	TRBD1	TRBJ1-6	TGTGCCAGTAGTGACAGGGTGGGTAATTCACCCCTCCACTTT	CASSDRVGNSPLHF
once	TRBV7-2	NA	TRBJ2-5	TGTGCCAGCAGCCCCTGGACTCGAGAGACCCAGTACTTC	CASSPWTRETQYF
NA	TRBV11-2	TRBD1	TRBJ2-7	TGTGCCAGCAGCTCCCCTCTGGACAGGGGCTACGAGCAGTACTTC	CASSSPLDRGYEQYF
few	TRBV2	NA	TRBJ2-3	TGTGCCAGCAGTGTTGCGGGGGCGGGCACAGATACGCAGTATTTT	CASSVAGAGTDTQYF
NA	TRBV27	TRBD2	TRBJ2-3	TGTGCCAGCAGTACCAGACTAGCGGGAGTAGATACGCAGTATTTT	CASSTRLAGVDTQYF
NA	TRBV6-1	NA	TRBJ1-2	TGTGCCAGCAGTGAAGCACTAATCGGGAGCTATGGCTACACCTTC	CASSEALIGSYGYTF
NA	TRBV18	TRBD1	TRBJ1-3	TGTGCCAGCTCACCCATCGGACAGGGGGAGGCTGGAAACACCATATATTTT	CASSPIGQGEAGNTIYF
NA	TRBV7-9	NA	TRBJ2-1	TGTGCCAGCAGCCCGTTTCGGTCGAACAATGAGCAGTTCTTC	CASSPFRSNNEQFF
NA	TRBV6-2/TRBV6-3	NA	TRBJ1-1	TGTGCCAGCAGCCAGAGAGCCCGACCGGGGAACACTGAAGCTTTCTTT	CASSQRARPGNTEAFF
NA	TRBV9	NA	TRBJ2-3	TGTGCCAGCAGCGTAGTACAGGGTAGCACAGATACGCAGTATTTT	CASSVVQGSTDTQYF
NA	TRBV19	NA	TRBJ1-2	TGTGCCAGTAGTATAGTCCCGGCGGGACTAAACTATGGCTACACCTTC	CASSIVPAGLNYGYTF
NA	TRBV5-1	NA	TRBJ1-2	TGCGCCAGCAGCTTGGAGGGGACAATGTATGGCTACACCTTC	CASSLEGTMYGYTF
NA	TRBV3-1/TRBV3-2	TRBD2	TRBJ2-4	TGTGCCAGCAGCCAAGACGGACTAGCGGGAGGGTCACTAGCCAAAAACATTCAGTACTTC	CASSQDGLAGGSLAKNIQYF
NA	TRBV5-1	NA	TRBJ1-1	TGCGCCAGCAACCTACAGGGGAACACTGAAGCTTTCTTT	CASNLQGNTEAFF
NA	TRBV20-1	NA	TRBJ1-2	TGCAGTGCTAGTGTACTCCCTAACTATGGCTACACCTTC	CSASVLPNYGYTF
NA	TRBV5-6	TRBD2	TRBJ2-5	TGTGCCAGCAACGAGGTGGTTGATAGCGGGAGGTGGAGGGAGACCCAGTACTTC	CASNEVVDSGRWRETQYF
NA	TRBV18	NA	TRBJ2-7	TGTGCCAGCTCACCAAGGACTGTAAACTACGAGCAGTACTTC	CASSPRTVNYEQYF
few	TRBV7-3	NA	TRBJ1-1	TGTGCCAGCAGCCCTTCGCGGGACACTGAAGCTTTCTTT	CASSPSRDTEAFF
NA	TRBV6-6	NA	TRBJ2-2	TGTGCCAGCAGCCGACAAGGGGAGCTGTTTTTT	CASSRQGELFF
NA	TRBV5-1	TRBD1	TRBJ1-6	TGCGCCAGCAGCTCGACAGGGGATAGCTCCTATAATTCACCCCTCCACTTT	CASSSTGDSSYNSPLHF
few	TRBV6-5	NA	TRBJ2-2	TGTGCCAGCACAAGCAGGGGCTCCGGGGAGCTGTTTTTT	CASTSRGSGELFF
NA	TRBV4-2	NA	TRBJ1-1	TGTGCCAGCAGCCAAGGCGGGGGGGCTCGAGGTTTCCTAATGAACACTGAAGCTTTCTTT	CASSQGGGARGFLMNTEAFF
NA	TRBV9	NA	TRBJ2-1	TGTGCCAGCAGCGTAAGGCAAACTAGCAGTGAGCAGTTCTTC	CASSVRQTSSEQFF
NA	TRBV7-2	NA	TRBJ2-3	TGTGCCAGCAGCTTAGCAAGGCAGGGTGGGGCAGATACGCAGTATTTT	CASSLARQGGADTQYF
NA	TRBV27	NA	TRBJ2-1	TGTGCCAGCAGTCTTCTGGGGGCGGGCGGCTCCTACAATGAGCAGTTCTTC	CASSLLGAGGSYNEQFF
NA	TRBV16	NA	TRBJ1-2	TGTGCCAGCAGCCAATCGGCATGGGGAGGGCCGACCTATGGCTACACCTTC	CASSQSAWGGPTYGYTF
NA	TRBV27	TRBD2	TRBJ2-3	TGTGCCAGCAGTTTATGGACTAGCGGGAGGGGCACGGATACGCAGTATTTT	CASSLWTSGRGTDTQYF
NA	TRBV27	NA	TRBJ2-7	TGTGCCAGCAGTTTACAGGGAGGAGGCGAGCAGTACTTC	CASSLQGGGEQYF
NA	TRBV27	NA	TRBJ1-1	TGTGCCAGCGCTAGCACGGGTGAAGCTTTCTTT	CASASTGEAFF
once	TRBV28	NA	TRBJ2-7	TGTGCCAGCAGTTTATTAGTGCCTAGCGTAACCTACGAGCAGTACTTC	CASSLLVPSVTYEQYF
NA	TRBV20-1	NA	TRBJ2-5	TGCAGTGCTGGTGTGGGGAGTCAAGAGACCCAGTACTTC	CSAGVGSQETQYF
NA	TRBV13	TRBD2	TRBJ2-1	TGTGCCAGCAGCCCCCCCACAGCGGGAATAAACAATGAGCAGTTCTTC	CASSPPTAGINNEQFF
NA	TRBV15	TRBD2	TRBJ2-1	TGTGCCACCAGCGTACCGGGGGGGCACAATGAGCAGTTCTTC	CATSVPGGHNEQFF
NA	TRBV3-1/TRBV3-2	TRBD2	TRBJ2-1	TGTGCCAGCAGTCAAGCGGGGAATGAGCAGTTCTTC	CASSQAGNEQFF
NA	TRBV24-1	TRBD1	TRBJ2-2	TGTGCCACCAGTGACCGGGGACAGGGGGCGAGGATTGGCACCGGGGAGCTGTTTTTT	CATSDRGQGARIGTGELFF
NA	TRBV2	TRBD1	TRBJ2-2	TGTGCCAGCAGCCTAACAGGGGGCCTTAACACCGGGGAGCTGTTTTTT	CASSLTGGLNTGELFF
NA	TRBV30	NA	TRBJ1-2	TGTGCCTGGAGTGGCGACAAAAAGGACTATGGCTACACCTTC	CAWSGDKKDYGYTF
NA	TRBV29-1	TRBD1	TRBJ2-1	TGCAGCGCCCGGACAGGGTTGGCAAATGAGCAGTTCTTC	CSARTGLANEQFF
NA	TRBV6-5	TRBD2	TRBJ2-2	TGTGCCAGCAGTTACGAGACTAGCGGGAGCGCGGAGCTGTTTTTT	CASSYETSGSAELFF
NA	TRBV12-5	NA	TRBJ2-1	TGTGCTAGTGGTACCACCAGTGAGCAGTTCTTC	CASGTTSEQFF
NA	TRBV9	NA	TRBJ1-4	TGTGCCAGCAGCGTAGCTACAACTAATGAAAAACTGTTTTTT	CASSVATTNEKLFF